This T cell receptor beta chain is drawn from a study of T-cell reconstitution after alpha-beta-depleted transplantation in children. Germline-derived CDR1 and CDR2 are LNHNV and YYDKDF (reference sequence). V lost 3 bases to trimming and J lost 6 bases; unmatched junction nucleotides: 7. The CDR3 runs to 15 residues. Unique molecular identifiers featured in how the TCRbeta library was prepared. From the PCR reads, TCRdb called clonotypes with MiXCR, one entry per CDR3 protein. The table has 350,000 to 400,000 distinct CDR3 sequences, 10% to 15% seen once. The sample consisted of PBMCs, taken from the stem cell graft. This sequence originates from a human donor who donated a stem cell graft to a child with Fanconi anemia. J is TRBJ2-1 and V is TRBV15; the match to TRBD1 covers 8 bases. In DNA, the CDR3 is TGTGCCACCAGCAGGAGCCGGGACAGGTTCAATGAGCAGTTCTTC. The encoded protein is CATSRSRDRFNEQFF. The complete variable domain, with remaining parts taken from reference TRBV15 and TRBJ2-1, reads DAMVIQNPRYQVTQFGKPVTLSCSQTLNHNVMYWYQQKSSQAPKLLFHYYDKDFNNEADTPDNFQSRRPNTSFCFLDIRSPGLGDTAMYLCATSRSRDRFNEQFFGPGTRLTVL.